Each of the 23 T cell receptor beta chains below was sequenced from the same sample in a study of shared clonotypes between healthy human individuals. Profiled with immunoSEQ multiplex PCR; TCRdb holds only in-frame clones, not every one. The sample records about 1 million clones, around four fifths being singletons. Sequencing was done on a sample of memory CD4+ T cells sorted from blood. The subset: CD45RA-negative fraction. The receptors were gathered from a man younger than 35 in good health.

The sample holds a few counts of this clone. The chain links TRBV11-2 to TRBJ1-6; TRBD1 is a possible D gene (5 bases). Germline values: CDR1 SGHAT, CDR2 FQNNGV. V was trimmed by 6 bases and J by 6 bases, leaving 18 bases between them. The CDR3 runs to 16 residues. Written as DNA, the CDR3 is TGTGCCAGCAGAGTGACAGACAGCTTGAGTAATTCACCCCTCCACTTT. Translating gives CASRVTDSLSNSPLHF. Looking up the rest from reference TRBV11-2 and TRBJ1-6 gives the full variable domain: EAGVAQSPRYKIIEKRQSVAFWCNPISGHATLYWYQQILGQGPKLLIQFQNNGVVDDSQLPKDRFSAERLKGVDSTLKIQPAKLEDSAVYLCASRVTDSLSNSPLHFGNGTRLTVT.

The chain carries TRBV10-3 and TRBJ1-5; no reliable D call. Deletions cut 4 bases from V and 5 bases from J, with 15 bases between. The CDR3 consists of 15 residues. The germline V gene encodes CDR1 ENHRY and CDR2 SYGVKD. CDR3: CAISGRLSNDQPQHF. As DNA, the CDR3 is TGTGCCATCAGTGGTCGGCTTAGTAATGATCAGCCCCAGCATTTT.

The CDR3 is CASSLGQGESPLHF. The DNA for the CDR3 is TGTGCCAGCAGCTTGGGTCAGGGGGAATCACCCCTCCACTTT. V and J are TRBV7-9 and TRBJ1-6; 7 bases match TRBD1. V was pared by 3 bases and J by 10 bases, with 6 bases of the junction left unmatched. The germline CDR1 and CDR2 sequences are SEHNR and FQNEAQ (reference sequence). This CDR3 is 14 amino acids long.

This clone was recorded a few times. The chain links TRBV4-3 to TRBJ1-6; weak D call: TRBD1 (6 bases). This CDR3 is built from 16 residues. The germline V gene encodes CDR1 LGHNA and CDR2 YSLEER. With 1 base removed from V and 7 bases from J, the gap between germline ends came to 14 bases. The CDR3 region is CASSQGPTGLNSPLHF. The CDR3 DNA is TGCGCCAGCAGCCAAGGCCCCACAGGGTTAAATTCACCCCTCCACTTT.

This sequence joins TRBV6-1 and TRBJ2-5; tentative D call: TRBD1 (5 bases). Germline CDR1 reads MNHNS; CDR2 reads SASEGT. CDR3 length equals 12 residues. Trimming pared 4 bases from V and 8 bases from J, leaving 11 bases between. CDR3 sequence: CASSADSPTQYF. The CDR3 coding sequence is TGTGCCAGCAGTGCCGACAGCCCCACCCAGTACTTC.

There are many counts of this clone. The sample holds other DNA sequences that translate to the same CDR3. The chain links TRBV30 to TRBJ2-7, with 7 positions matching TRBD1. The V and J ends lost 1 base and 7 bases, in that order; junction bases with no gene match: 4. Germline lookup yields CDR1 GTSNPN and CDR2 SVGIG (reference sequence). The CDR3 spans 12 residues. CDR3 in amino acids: CAWSGTGREQYF. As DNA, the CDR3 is TGTGCCTGGAGTGGGACAGGAAGGGAGCAGTACTTC.

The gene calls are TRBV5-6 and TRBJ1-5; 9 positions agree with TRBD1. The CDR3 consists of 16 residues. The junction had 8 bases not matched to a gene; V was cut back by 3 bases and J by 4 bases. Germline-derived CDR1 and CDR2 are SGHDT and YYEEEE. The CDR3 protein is CASSSGGTGSNQPQHF. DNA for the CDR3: TGTGCCAGCAGCTCCGGCGGGACAGGGAGTAATCAGCCCCAGCATTTT.

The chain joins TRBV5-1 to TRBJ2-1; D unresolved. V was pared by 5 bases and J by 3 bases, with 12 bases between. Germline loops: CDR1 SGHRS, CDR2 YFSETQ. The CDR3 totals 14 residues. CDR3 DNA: TGCGCCAGCAGGTCGGATACCTTCTACAATGAGCAGTTCTTC. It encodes CASRSDTFYNEQFF.

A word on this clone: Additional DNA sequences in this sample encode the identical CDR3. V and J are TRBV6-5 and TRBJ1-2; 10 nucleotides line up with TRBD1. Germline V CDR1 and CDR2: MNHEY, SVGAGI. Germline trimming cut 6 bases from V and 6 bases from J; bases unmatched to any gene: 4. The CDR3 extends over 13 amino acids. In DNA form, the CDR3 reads TGTGCCAGCAGCTATGGACAGGGGGATGGCTACACCTTC. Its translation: CASSYGQGDGYTF.

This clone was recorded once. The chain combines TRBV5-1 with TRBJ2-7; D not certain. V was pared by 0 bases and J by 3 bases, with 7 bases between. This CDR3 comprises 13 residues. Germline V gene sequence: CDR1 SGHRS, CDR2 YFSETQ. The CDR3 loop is CASSLGSIYEQYF. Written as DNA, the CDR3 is TGCGCCAGCAGCTTGGGCTCAATCTACGAGCAGTACTTC.

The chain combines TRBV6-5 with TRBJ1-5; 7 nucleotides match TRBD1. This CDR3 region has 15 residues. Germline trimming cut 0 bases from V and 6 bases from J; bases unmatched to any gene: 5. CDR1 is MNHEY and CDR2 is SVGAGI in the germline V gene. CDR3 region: CASSYSGTGAQPQHF. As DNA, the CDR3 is TGTGCCAGCAGTTACTCAGGAACAGGGGCTCAGCCCCAGCATTTT.

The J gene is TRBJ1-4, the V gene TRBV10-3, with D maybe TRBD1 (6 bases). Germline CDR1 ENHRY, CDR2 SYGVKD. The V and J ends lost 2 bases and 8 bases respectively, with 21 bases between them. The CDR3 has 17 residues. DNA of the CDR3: TGTGCCATCAGTGAGAGGGGGTACGGCAGGGATCCGGAAAAACTGTTTTTT. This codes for CAISERGYGRDPEKLFF.

Here the CDR3 reads CASRATGGSDGYTF. The CDR3 DNA sequence: TGTGCCAGCAGGGCAACAGGGGGCTCGGATGGCTACACCTTC. V usage is TRBV2 and J usage is TRBJ1-2; 9 positions agree with TRBD1. In germline, CDR1 is SNHLY, CDR2 FYNNEI. This CDR3 is 14 amino acids long. The ends lost 6 bases at V and 6 bases at J; junction bases unmatched: 8. Using reference TRBV2 and TRBJ1-2 for the parts outside the CDR3, the full variable domain is EPEVTQTPSHQVTQMGQEVILRCVPISNHLYFYWYRQILGQKVEFLVSFYNNEISEKSEIFDDQFSVERPDGSNFTLKIRSTKLEDSAMYFCASRATGGSDGYTFGSGTRLTVV.

CDR3: CASSLESGKTGALYGYTF. In DNA form, the CDR3 reads TGTGCCAGCAGCTTAGAAAGTGGAAAGACAGGAGCCCTCTATGGCTACACCTTC. The chain joins TRBV7-9 to TRBJ1-2; perhaps TRBD1 as D (6 bases). From germline, CDR1 is SEHNR and CDR2 FQNEAQ (reference sequence). V gave up 1 base and J gave up 4 bases, with 22 bases separating them. There are 18 residues in the CDR3.

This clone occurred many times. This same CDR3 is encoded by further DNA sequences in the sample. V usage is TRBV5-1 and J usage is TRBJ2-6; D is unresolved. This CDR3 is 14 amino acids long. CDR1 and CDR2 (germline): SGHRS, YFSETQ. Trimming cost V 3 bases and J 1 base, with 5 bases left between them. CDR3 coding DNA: TGCGCCAGCAGCTCCTCTTCTGGGGCCAACGTCCTGACTTTC. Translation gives CASSSSSGANVLTF.

This CDR3 is CASSLVATGGYEQYF. DNA for the CDR3: TGTGCCAGCAGCTTAGTCGCCACCGGAGGCTACGAGCAGTACTTC. This chain connects TRBV11-2 to TRBJ2-7; weak D call: TRBD2 (5 bases). This CDR3 spans 15 amino acids. V lost 1 base and J 3 bases, leaving 13 bases between the germline ends. Germline V gene lookup returns CDR1 SGHAT and CDR2 FQNNGV.

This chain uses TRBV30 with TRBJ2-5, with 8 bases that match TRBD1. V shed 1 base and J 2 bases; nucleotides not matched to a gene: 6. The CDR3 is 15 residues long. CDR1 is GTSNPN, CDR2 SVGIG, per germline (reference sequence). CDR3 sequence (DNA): TGTGCCTGGAGTGAAGGGACAGGCCCTCAAGAGACCCAGTACTTC. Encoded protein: CAWSEGTGPQETQYF.

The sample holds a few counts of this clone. The CDR3 region is CASSLERGTATPQTQYF. CDR3 in DNA: TGTGCCAGCAGCTTAGAACGGGGGACAGCCACCCCCCAGACCCAGTACTTC. The chain employs TRBV7-2 and TRBJ2-5, with D maybe TRBD1 (7 bases). CDR3 size: 17 residues. The V gene lost 1 base and the J gene lost 6 bases, with 21 bases spanning the gap. The germline V gene encodes CDR1 SGHTA and CDR2 FQGNSA.

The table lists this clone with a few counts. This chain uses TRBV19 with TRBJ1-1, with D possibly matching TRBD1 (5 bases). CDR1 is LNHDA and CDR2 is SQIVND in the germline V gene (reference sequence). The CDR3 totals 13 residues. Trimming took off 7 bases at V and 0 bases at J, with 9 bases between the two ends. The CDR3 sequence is CASNGQMNTEAFF. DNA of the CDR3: TGTGCCAGTAACGGACAAATGAACACTGAAGCTTTCTTT. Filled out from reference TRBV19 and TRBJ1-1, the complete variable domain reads DGGITQSPKYLFRKEGQNVTLSCEQNLNHDAMYWYRQDPGQGLRLIYYSQIVNDFQKGDIAEGYSVSREKKESFPLTVTSAQKNPTAFYLCASNGQMNTEAFFGQGTRLTVV.

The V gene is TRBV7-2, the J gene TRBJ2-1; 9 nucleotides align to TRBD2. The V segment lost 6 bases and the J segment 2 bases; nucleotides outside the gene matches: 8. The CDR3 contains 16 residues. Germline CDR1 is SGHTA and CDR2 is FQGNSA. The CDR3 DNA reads TGTGCCAGCAGTGGTTTAGCGGGAGCTCCCTACAATGAGCAGTTCTTC. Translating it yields CASSGLAGAPYNEQFF. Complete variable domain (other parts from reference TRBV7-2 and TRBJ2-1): GAGVSQSPSNKVTEKGKDVELRCDPISGHTALYWYRQSLGQGLEFLIYFQGNSAPDKSGLPSDRFSAERTGGSVSTLTIQRTQQEDSAVYLCASSGLAGAPYNEQFFGPGTRLTVL.

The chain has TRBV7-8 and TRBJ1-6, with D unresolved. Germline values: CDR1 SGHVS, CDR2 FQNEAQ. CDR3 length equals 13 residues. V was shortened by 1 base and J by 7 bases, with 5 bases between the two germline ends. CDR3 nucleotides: TGTGCCAGCAGCTTAGGAGCGAATTCACCCCTCCACTTT. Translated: CASSLGANSPLHF.

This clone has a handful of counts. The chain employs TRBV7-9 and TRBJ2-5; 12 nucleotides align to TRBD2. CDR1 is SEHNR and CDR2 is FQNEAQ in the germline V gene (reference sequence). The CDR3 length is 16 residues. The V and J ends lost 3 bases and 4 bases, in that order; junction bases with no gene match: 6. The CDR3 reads CASSFRLAGEGETQYF. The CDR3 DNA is TGTGCCAGCAGCTTCCGACTAGCGGGAGAGGGAGAGACCCAGTACTTC.

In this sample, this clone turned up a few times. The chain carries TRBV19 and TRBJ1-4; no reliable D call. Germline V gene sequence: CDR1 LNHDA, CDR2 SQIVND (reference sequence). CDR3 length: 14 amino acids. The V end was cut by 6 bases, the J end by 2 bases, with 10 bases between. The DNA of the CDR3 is TGTGCCAGTAGGGGCGCGAGGACTAATGAAAAACTGTTTTTT. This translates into CASRGARTNEKLFF.